This T cell receptor beta chain comes out of a study of cytomegalovirus exposure and HLA in healthy donors. Study-level results: HLA allele associations emerged for about 16,000 TCR beta sequences in a later analysis, at 0.05 false discovery rate. A cluster of highly shared sequence variants was likely a sequencing artifact.

This clone is a singleton in its sample. The antigen is not known. 60 Vbeta and 13 Jbeta primers were used in PCR. Repertoires were generated with immunoSEQ multiplex PCR, while TCRdb's copy carries only in-frame clones and drops some. Seen here are around 150,000 clones, approximately 80% observed once, and the top ten hold about 9.6%. This CDR3 comprises 14 residues. Trimming removed 3 bases from V and 0 bases from J, with 9 bases in between. Germline V CDR1 and CDR2: KGHSH, LQKENI. Sequenced: PBMCs. V gene TRBV18 combines with J gene TRBJ2-7; a weak D match, TRBD1 (5 bases). This sequence originates from a man aged 18 to 29 in good health and CMV-seropositive. CDR3 protein: CASSPSGHSYEQYF. The DNA of the CDR3 is TGTGCCAGCTCACCGTCAGGGCACTCCTACGAGCAGTACTTC.